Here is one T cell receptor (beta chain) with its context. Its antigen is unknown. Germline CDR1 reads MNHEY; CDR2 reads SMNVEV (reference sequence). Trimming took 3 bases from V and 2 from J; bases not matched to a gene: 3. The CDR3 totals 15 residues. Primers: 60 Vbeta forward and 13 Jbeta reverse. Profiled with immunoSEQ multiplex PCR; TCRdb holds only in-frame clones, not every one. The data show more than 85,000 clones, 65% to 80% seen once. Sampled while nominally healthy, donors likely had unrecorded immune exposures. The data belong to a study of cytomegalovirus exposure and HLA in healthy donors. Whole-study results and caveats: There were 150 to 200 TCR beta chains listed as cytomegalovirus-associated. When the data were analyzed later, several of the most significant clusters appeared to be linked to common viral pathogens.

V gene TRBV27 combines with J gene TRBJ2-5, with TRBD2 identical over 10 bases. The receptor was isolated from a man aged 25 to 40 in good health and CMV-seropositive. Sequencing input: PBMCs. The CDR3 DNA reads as TGTGCCAGCAGTTTTGCTAGCGGGGGACAAGAGACCCAGTACTTC. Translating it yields CASSFASGGQETQYF.